Following are 32 T cell receptor beta chains from one sample sequenced in a study of blood T cells in healthy people across ages. Primed by a sample-barcoded 5' primer and a J-beta primer mix, a second PCR proceeded for about 6 to 11 cycles. One entry per CDR3 protein, called by TCRdb with MiXCR from the 5' RACE reads. This sample has over 600,000 distinct CDR3 sequences, with approximately 40% found just once. Sequenced material: blood. The receptor source for this set is an elderly man in good health.

The chain joins TRBV7-3 to TRBJ2-5; D may match TRBD1 or TRBD2 (5 bases each). Trimming removed 4 bases from V and 5 bases from J, with 17 bases in between. This CDR3 is built from 15 residues. The germline CDR1 and CDR2 sequences are SGHTA and FQGTGA. CDR3 protein: CASSSGPHSMETQYF. DNA of the CDR3: TGTGCCAGCAGCTCGGGACCCCATAGCATGGAGACCCAGTACTTC.

The chain has TRBV7-9 and TRBJ2-5; the D is unclear. V lost 7 bases, J lost 11 bases, and 17 bases lay in between. Germline V gives CDR1 SEHNR, CDR2 FQNEAQ (reference sequence). The CDR3 extends over 12 amino acids. The CDR3 reads CASTFSGNEQYF. For the CDR3, the DNA is TGTGCCAGCACCTTTTCGGGCAATGAGCAGTACTTC. Full variable domain (missing parts from reference TRBV7-9 and TRBJ2-5): DTGVSQNPRHKITKRGQNVTFRCDPISEHNRLYWYRQTLGQGPEFLTYFQNEAQLEKSRLLSDRFSAERPKGSFSTLEIQRTEQGDSAMYLCASTFSGNEQYFGPGTRLLVL.

The chain has TRBV5-1 and TRBJ2-1, with D perhaps TRBD2 (6 bases). Trimming left V 4 bases short and J 5 bases short, with 13 bases between. This CDR3 region has 14 residues. In germline, CDR1 is SGHRS, CDR2 YFSETQ. Here the CDR3 reads CASSVSAGNNEQFF. The CDR3 nucleotides read TGCGCCAGCAGCGTGTCGGCGGGAAACAATGAGCAGTTCTTC.

This clonotype was counted a few times. The rearrangement uses TRBV20-1 and TRBJ2-5; the match to TRBD2 covers 11 bases. The V and J ends lost 5 bases and 3 bases, in that order; junction bases with no gene match: 8. Germline V gene sequence: CDR1 DFQATT, CDR2 SNEGSKA (reference sequence). The CDR3 totals 15 residues. The CDR3 DNA sequence: TGCAGTGCTCTCAGCCTACTAGCGGGAGAAGAGACCCAGTACTTC. Protein: CSALSLLAGEETQYF.

This clonotype was counted many times. The rearrangement joins TRBV4-3 to TRBJ2-3; D may be TRBD1 or TRBD2 (5 bases each). This CDR3 contains 15 residues. The germline V and J ends were trimmed by 3 bases and 2 bases, with 12 bases remaining between them. From germline, CDR1 is LGHNA and CDR2 YSLEER. For the CDR3, the DNA is TGCGCCAGCAGCCACCCCGGGACGCACACAGATACGCAGTATTTT. Protein sequence: CASSHPGTHTDTQYF.

This clonotype showed up many times. The gene calls are TRBV2 and TRBJ1-6; a weak D match, TRBD1 (6 bases). V was trimmed by 7 bases and J by 7 bases, leaving 14 bases between them. CDR1 and CDR2 from the germline V gene are SNHLY and FYNNEI. The CDR3 is made up of 14 amino acids. CDR3 residues: CASTEHRANSPLHF. CDR3 sequence (DNA): TGTGCCAGCACGGAACACAGGGCCAATTCACCCCTCCACTTT.

As for this clonotype: Germline is not matched at one junction end, which may reflect a read error. The gene calls are TRBV9 and TRBJ2-1; 10 positions agree with TRBD1. Germline CDR1 SGDLS, CDR2 YYNGEE. CDR3 length: 15 residues. The CDR3 protein is CACSTMDRGVNEQFF. CDR3 DNA sequence: TGTGCCTGCAGCACCATGGACAGGGGGGTTAATGAGCAGTTCTTC. Full variable domain (remainder filled in from reference TRBV9 and TRBJ2-1): DSGVTQTPKHLITATGQRVTLRCSPRSGDLSVYWYQQSLDQGLQFLIQYYNGEERAKGNILERFSAQQFPDLHSELNLSSLELGDSALYFCACSTMDRGVNEQFFGPGTRLTVL.

This clonotype was recorded at least ten times. CDR3 sequence reads: CSASIEDTQYF. DNA for the CDR3: TGCAGTGCTAGCATCGAAGATACGCAGTATTTT. The genes are TRBV20-1 and TRBJ2-3; D uncertain. Looked up from germline, CDR1 is DFQATT and CDR2 is SNEGSKA (reference sequence). There are 11 residues in the CDR3. The V end lost 3 bases, the J end lost 5 bases, and 6 bases lay between the germline ends.

The CDR3 nucleotides read TGTGCCAGCCAACTCCGGGACAGGGTCAGGGGCAATGAGCAGTTCTTC. Encoded protein: CASQLRDRVRGNEQFF. V and J are TRBV6-2 or TRBV6-3 and TRBJ2-1, with 9 bases matching TRBD1. The CDR3 totals 16 residues. V lost 8 bases to trimming and J lost 6 bases; unmatched junction nucleotides: 14. The germline CDR1 and CDR2 sequences are MNHEY and SVGEGT.

The chain uses TRBV25-1 and TRBJ2-4, with a possible D match to TRBD1 (6 bases). Germline CDR1 and CDR2: MGHDK and SYGVNS. The CDR3 is made up of 16 amino acids. V was cut by 4 bases and J by 2 bases, with 15 bases left in between. The CDR3 nucleotides read TGTGCCAGCAGTGCCAGGGGCGGTGGGACCAAAAACATTCAGTACTTC. The encoded protein is CASSARGGGTKNIQYF.

The chain employs TRBV3-1 and TRBJ1-6; 8 bases align to TRBD1. CDR1 is LGHDT, CDR2 YNNKEL, per germline (reference sequence). The ends lost 2 bases at V and 9 bases at J; junction bases unmatched: 6. CDR3 size: 15 residues. The CDR3 bases are TGTGCCAGCAGCCAAACCCGACAGGGGCTTTCACCCCTCCACTTT. Protein: CASSQTRQGLSPLHF.

About this clonotype: Since a much larger clone is just one base distant, this may be a read error. The CDR3 DNA reads TGTGCCAGCAGTTATGGGGCTGGGAACAATGAGCAGTTCTTC. It translates to CASSYGAGNNEQFF. This chain links TRBV6-2 or TRBV6-3 with TRBJ2-1; TRBD1 is a possible D gene (5 bases). The CDR3 is 14 amino acids. V lost 3 bases to trimming and J lost 5 bases, with 11 bases between them. Germline V CDR1 and CDR2: MNHEY, SVGEGT.

This clonotype showed up just a few times. This chain uses TRBV7-2 with TRBJ2-7; 7 bases align to TRBD2. Per the germline V gene, CDR1 is SGHTA and CDR2 is FQGNSA. With 2 bases clipped from V and 7 bases from J, the junction kept 14 bases outside the gene matches. The CDR3 is 16 amino acids. CDR3 sequence reads: CASSLRSGTTYNEQYF. Written as DNA, the CDR3 is TGTGCCAGCAGCTTAAGGAGCGGGACTACCTACAATGAGCAGTACTTC. The full variable domain, with the rest looked up from reference TRBV7-2 and TRBJ2-7, is GAGVSQSPSNKVTEKGKDVELRCDPISGHTALYWYRQSLGQGLEFLIYFQGNSAPDKSGLPSDRFSAERTGGSVSTLTIQRTQQEDSAVYLCASSLRSGTTYNEQYFGPGTRLTVT.

The CDR3: CASALAGDTQYF. CDR3 bases: TGTGCCAGCGCGCTAGCGGGAGATACGCAGTATTTT. V usage is TRBV6-1 and J usage is TRBJ2-3, with 8 bases aligning to TRBD2. CDR3 size: 12 residues. The germline gives CDR1 MNHNS, CDR2 SASEGT. With 8 bases clipped from V and 5 bases from J, the junction kept 3 bases outside the gene matches.

In this sample, this clonotype turned up a few times. The J gene is TRBJ1-6, the V gene TRBV7-2, with 8 positions matching TRBD1. Looked up from germline, CDR1 is SGHTA and CDR2 is FQGNSA. J gave up 7 bases and V 5 bases, and 7 bases lay outside the gene matches. The CDR3 length is 15 residues. The CDR3 spells CASSARQGSNSPLHF. The CDR3 coding sequence is TGTGCCAGCAGCGCGCGACAGGGGAGCAATTCACCCCTCCACTTT.

Notes on this clonotype: Since a much larger clone is just one base distant, this may be a read error. The J gene is TRBJ2-3, the V gene TRBV29-1; 10 bases are a match to TRBD2. CDR1 and CDR2 (germline): SQVTM, ANQGSEA. J was trimmed by 8 bases and V by 1 base; bases with no gene match: 6. The CDR3 runs to 14 residues. This CDR3 is CSVEVLAGAGTQYF. DNA of the CDR3: TGCAGCGTTGAAGTCCTAGCGGGAGCAGGTACGCAGTATTTT.

This clonotype has a handful of counts. This chain links TRBV4-2 with TRBJ2-5, with TRBD2 matching 10 bases. CDR1 and CDR2 from the germline V gene are LGHNA and YNFKEQ. The CDR3 length is 16 residues. Germline trimming cut 1 base from V and 2 bases from J; bases unmatched to any gene: 4. This CDR3 reads CASSQGERGGQETQYF. Written as DNA, the CDR3 is TGTGCCAGCAGCCAAGGCGAGCGGGGGGGTCAAGAGACCCAGTACTTC.

The chain has TRBV29-1 and TRBJ1-1; D is ambiguous. CDR3 length equals 9 residues. Deletions cut 7 bases from V and 3 bases from J, with 3 bases between. Germline CDR1 reads SQVTM; CDR2 reads ANQGSEA. The CDR3 bases are TGCAGCGCGGACACTGAAGCTTTCTTT. It is translated as CSADTEAFF.

This clonotype was seen only a few times. The chain is built from TRBV7-2 and TRBJ2-7; TRBD1 agrees at 8 bases. The length of the CDR3 is 15 residues. V dropped 5 bases and J dropped 5; count of bases not matched to a gene: 11. Germline loops: CDR1 SGHTA, CDR2 FQGNSA. CDR3: CASSRLSDRGHEQYF. Written as DNA, the CDR3 is TGTGCCAGCAGCCGACTGTCCGACAGGGGCCACGAGCAGTACTTC. The full variable domain, in which reference TRBV7-2 and TRBJ2-7 provide the parts outside the CDR3, is GAGVSQSPSNKVTEKGKDVELRCDPISGHTALYWYRQSLGQGLEFLIYFQGNSAPDKSGLPSDRFSAERTGGSVSTLTIQRTQQEDSAVYLCASSRLSDRGHEQYFGPGTRLTVT.

CDR3 loop: CAWSPTLGNEQYF. The CDR3 bases are TGTGCCTGGAGTCCGACTCTCGGGAACGAGCAGTACTTC. The chain recombines TRBV30 with TRBJ2-7, with D possibly matching TRBD2 (5 bases). Germline loops: CDR1 GTSNPN, CDR2 SVGIG (reference sequence). The CDR3 is made up of 13 amino acids. Trimming shortened V by 2 bases and J by 5 bases, and 13 bases separated the two germline ends.

This clonotype was seen at least ten times. The CDR3 DNA is TGTGCCAGCAGTTATCAAGCGGGGGGGCCTCGCGAGCAGTACTTC. Translation gives CASSYQAGGPREQYF. This chain uses TRBV6-5 with TRBJ2-7; 10 bases map to TRBD2. This CDR3 has 15 residues. Trimming cost V 3 bases and J 6 bases; bases outside gene matches: 8. Germline CDR1 is MNHEY and CDR2 is SVGAGI.

This clonotype has a handful of counts. The genes are TRBV6-1 and TRBJ2-7, with D possibly being TRBD1 (6 bases). This CDR3 is 14 amino acids long. Germline V gene data show CDR1 as MNHNS and CDR2 as SASEGT. The V end lost 2 bases, the J end lost 8 bases, and 16 bases lay between the germline ends. This CDR3 is CASSEQGYFFKQYF. CDR3 sequence (DNA): TGTGCCAGCAGTGAACAGGGGTACTTTTTCAAGCAGTACTTC.

The chain is built from TRBV25-1 and TRBJ1-4; D unresolved. Germline loops: CDR1 MGHDK, CDR2 SYGVNS. CDR3 size: 14 residues. With 1 base removed from V and 8 bases from J, the gap between germline ends came to 11 bases. The CDR3 coding sequence is TGTGCCAGCAGTGAATGGGTGGGCAAGGAAAAACTGTTTTTT. It specifies CASSEWVGKEKLFF.

About this clonotype itself: A much larger clone lies a single base off, so this may be a read error. The rearrangement joins TRBV12-3 or TRBV12-4 to TRBJ2-7; D may correspond to TRBD1 or TRBD2 (7 bases each). There are 16 residues in the CDR3. With 0 bases removed from V and 7 bases from J, the gap between germline ends came to 19 bases. DNA of the CDR3: TGTGCCAGCAGTTTAGCGAGTTTGTCAGGGGGAGGGGAGCAGTACTTC. Translated: CASSLASLSGGGEQYF.

The rearrangement uses TRBV14 and TRBJ2-7; D gene ambiguous. The DNA end is more similar to TRBJ2-5, so the J call may be wrong. Germline CDR1 reads SGHDN; CDR2 reads FVKESK. The CDR3 consists of 13 residues. CDR3 coding DNA: TGTGCCAGCAGTCAGTATCTCGGAGAGACCCAGTACTTC. This codes for CASSQYLGETQYF.

The CDR3 region has the DNA TGTGCCAGCAGCTTAAGGCCCGCACCGTCCTACGAGCAGTACTTC. Its translation is CASSLRPAPSYEQYF. V and J are TRBV7-2 and TRBJ2-7; the D is unclear. V was trimmed by 2 bases and J by 1 base, leaving 12 bases between them. CDR3 size: 15 residues. Per germline, CDR1 SGHTA and CDR2 FQGNSA.

The V and J genes are TRBV11-2 and TRBJ1-4, with D hard to call. V was shortened by 1 base and J by 11 bases, with 14 bases between the two germline ends. The CDR3 runs 14 residues. Germline V CDR1 and CDR2: SGHAT, FQNNGV. The CDR3 here is CASSLAAGVDKLFF. As DNA, the CDR3 is TGTGCCAGCAGCTTAGCGGCAGGTGTTGATAAACTGTTTTTT.

V usage is TRBV4-3 and J usage is TRBJ2-6; D may correspond to TRBD1 or TRBD2 (6 bases each). V was pared by 4 bases and J by 0 bases, with 16 bases between. The CDR3 spans 18 residues. CDR1 LGHNA and CDR2 YSLEER come from the germline V gene. The CDR3 DNA sequence: TGCGCCAGCAGCCGAAACACGGGGGCCAACTCTGGGGCCAACGTCCTGACTTTC. It is translated as CASSRNTGANSGANVLTF.

This clonotype was observed a single time. Relative to the germline gene, one junction end is altered; a read error may explain this. The chain combines TRBV7-2 with TRBJ2-1; 11 positions match TRBD2. The CDR3 covers 16 residues. Germline V lookup: CDR1 SGHTA, CDR2 FQGNSA. CDR3 residues: CAGREAGTSGYNEQFF. Written as DNA, the CDR3 is TGTGCCGGCAGGGAAGCCGGGACTAGCGGATACAATGAGCAGTTCTTC. Variable domain in full (rest from reference TRBV7-2 and TRBJ2-1): GAGVSQSPSNKVTEKGKDVELRCDPISGHTALYWYRQSLGQGLEFLIYFQGNSAPDKSGLPSDRFSAERTGGSVSTLTIQRTQQEDSAVYLCAGREAGTSGYNEQFFGPGTRLTVL.

This clonotype was seen a few times. The chain carries TRBV10-1 and TRBJ2-3; no reliable D call. The CDR3 totals 14 residues. The germline V and J ends were trimmed by 2 bases and 0 bases, with 6 bases remaining between them. Germline V gene lookup returns CDR1 WNHNN and CDR2 SYGVQD (reference sequence). CDR3 residues: CASSEATSTDTQYF. CDR3 nucleotides: TGCGCCAGCAGTGAGGCTACTAGCACAGATACGCAGTATTTT.

This clonotype was counted only a few times. This chain uses TRBV7-2 with TRBJ2-3; no reliable D call. The V and J ends lost 3 bases and 2 bases respectively, with 9 bases between them. Germline V lookup: CDR1 SGHTA, CDR2 FQGNSA. The CDR3 is made up of 14 amino acids. The CDR3 loop is CASSLAANTDTQYF. DNA for the CDR3: TGTGCCAGCAGCTTGGCGGCGAACACAGATACGCAGTATTTT.

CDR3 sequence (DNA): TGCAGCGTCCCGACCGGCAGGGGGCACGAGACCCAGTACTTC. This translates into CSVPTGRGHETQYF. This chain uses TRBV29-1 with TRBJ2-5; TRBD1 matches at 8 bases. The CDR3 totals 14 residues. From germline, CDR1 is SQVTM and CDR2 ANQGSEA. Trimming took 6 bases from V and 5 from J; bases not matched to a gene: 11.